Shown below are 16 T cell receptor beta chains from a single sample sequenced in a study of T cell responses to AZD1222 COVID-19 vaccine (dated by TCRdb to 2020 to 2023). Library preparation used the immunoSEQ multiplex PCR assay. TCRdb re-hosts the immuneACCESS table, in-frame sequences only. Its copies lack some clones; in the studies checked, an unresolved V gene accounts for under half of them, and the cause for the rest is not known. The table for this sample lists some 54,000 clones; 80% to 90% of them were counted only once. Approximately 2% of the sample belongs to the ten largest clones. The time point label on this specimen signifies: baseline before first vaccination. This specimen consisted of peripheral blood, obtained on day 0 of AZD1222 vaccination. These receptors came from an adult in good health.

The rearrangement links TRBV14 to TRBJ2-1; D is unclear. CDR1 and CDR2 from the germline V gene are SGHDN and FVKESK. There are 16 residues in the CDR3. V was clipped by 1 base and J by 0 bases, with 10 bases between them. Written as DNA, the CDR3 is TGTGCCAGCAGCCAAGCCGGCGGCAGCTCCTACAATGAGCAGTTCTTC. Encoded protein: CASSQAGGSSYNEQFF. The variable domain in full, with the rest retrieved from reference TRBV14 and TRBJ2-1, is EAGVTQFPSHSVIEKGQTVTLRCDPISGHDNLYWYRRVMGKEIKFLLHFVKESKQDESGMPNNRFLAERTGGTYSTLKVQPAELEDSGVYFCASSQAGGSSYNEQFFGPGTRLTVL.

The rearrangement uses TRBV28 and TRBJ2-7; 7 bases map to TRBD1. The junction had 7 bases not matched to a gene; V was cut back by 5 bases and J by 6 bases. The germline V gene has CDR1 MDHEN and CDR2 SYDVKM. This CDR3 comprises 13 residues. CDR3 sequence: CASSKTGMGEQYF. The CDR3 DNA reads as TGTGCCAGCAGTAAGACAGGGATGGGCGAGCAGTACTTC.

The chain is built from TRBV24-1 and TRBJ2-3, with D possibly matching TRBD2 (5 bases). Trimming pared 6 bases from V and 2 bases from J, leaving 14 bases between. Germline CDR1 and CDR2: KGHDR and SFDVKD. The CDR3 runs 15 residues. The CDR3 here is CATSLSGINTDTQYF. In DNA form, the CDR3 reads TGTGCCACCAGTCTGTCGGGGATCAACACAGATACGCAGTATTTT.

The CDR3 loop reads CASATNLPNTEAFF. The DNA for the CDR3 is TGTGCCAGCGCTACAAATTTACCGAACACTGAAGCTTTCTTT. V is TRBV28 and J is TRBJ1-1; the D is unclear. Germline V gene lookup returns CDR1 MDHEN and CDR2 SYDVKM. This CDR3 is 14 amino acids long. V shed 8 bases and J shed 1 base, with 14 bases lying between them.

V gene TRBV6-5 combines with J gene TRBJ1-2; 11 bases line up with TRBD1. CDR1 and CDR2 (germline): MNHEY, SVGAGI. The CDR3 spans 13 residues. V was pared by 7 bases and J by 7 bases, with 5 bases of the junction left unmatched. The CDR3 spells CASTAGQGGGYTF. The CDR3 bases are TGTGCCAGCACTGCGGGACAGGGGGGTGGCTACACCTTC.

For the CDR3, the DNA is TGTGCCAGTACCCTTTCCCGCCCTGGGGCAGGGCAGTTCTTC. Its translation is CASTLSRPGAGQFF. The chain links TRBV19 to TRBJ2-1, with D possibly TRBD1 on 5 matching bases. V was clipped by 7 bases and J by 12 bases, with 22 bases between them. This CDR3 is 14 amino acids long. Germline values: CDR1 LNHDA, CDR2 SQIVND (reference sequence).

The chain joins TRBV10-3 to TRBJ2-6; a weak D match, TRBD2 (6 bases). Germline CDR1 and CDR2: ENHRY and SYGVKD. The CDR3 covers 18 residues. Trimming stripped 0 bases from V and 0 bases from J, with 12 bases between. The CDR3 protein is CAISESLGGRSGANVLTF. Here the CDR3 DNA reads TGTGCCATCAGTGAGTCTTTGGGGGGACGCTCTGGGGCCAACGTCCTGACTTTC.

In DNA form, the CDR3 reads TGTGCCAGCAGTTCCAGGAGATTCTCCTACGAGCAGTACTTC. This sequence encodes CASSSRRFSYEQYF. V usage is TRBV7-2 and J usage is TRBJ2-7; no firm D call. CDR1 is SGHTA, CDR2 FQGNSA, per germline. The V and J ends lost 6 bases and 0 bases respectively, with 12 bases between them. The CDR3 is made up of 14 amino acids. Filled out from reference TRBV7-2 and TRBJ2-7, the complete variable domain reads GAGVSQSPSNKVTEKGKDVELRCDPISGHTALYWYRQSLGQGLEFLIYFQGNSAPDKSGLPSDRFSAERTGGSVSTLTIQRTQQEDSAVYLCASSSRRFSYEQYFGPGTRLTVT.

The rearrangement joins TRBV10-3 to TRBJ2-2; 8 nucleotides match TRBD1. This CDR3 comprises 14 residues. The germline V gene has CDR1 ENHRY and CDR2 SYGVKD. V lost 6 bases to trimming and J lost 5 bases; unmatched junction nucleotides: 5. For the CDR3, the DNA is TGTGCCATCAGGGCAGGGGGCGATACCGGGGAGCTGTTTTTT. Protein product: CAIRAGGDTGELFF.

This rearrangement joins TRBV7-9 to TRBJ2-2; TRBD1 is a possible D gene (6 bases). The germline CDR1 and CDR2 sequences are SEHNR and FQNEAQ (reference sequence). This CDR3 spans 18 amino acids. The V end was cut by 0 bases, the J end by 3 bases, with 17 bases between. The CDR3 sequence is CASSLALLSRGDTGELFF. The CDR3, as DNA: TGTGCCAGCAGCTTAGCATTATTGTCCAGGGGCGACACCGGGGAGCTGTTTTTT.

This clone was counted once. The rearrangement joins TRBV6-5 to TRBJ2-1; 9 nucleotides align to TRBD1. This CDR3 has 16 amino acids. Looked up from germline, CDR1 is MNHEY and CDR2 is SVGAGI. V was clipped by 0 bases and J by 7 bases; unmatched bases: 7. As DNA, the CDR3 is TGTGCCAGCAGTTACTCCGGACAGGGGAGGAGGAATGAGCAGTTCTTC. It translates to CASSYSGQGRRNEQFF.

The chain employs TRBV19 and TRBJ2-1, with 7 positions matching TRBD2. The trim removed 8 bases at V and 6 bases at J, leaving 13 bases unmatched. Germline lookup yields CDR1 LNHDA and CDR2 SQIVND (reference sequence). This CDR3 is built from 15 residues. As DNA, the CDR3 is TGTGCCAGTGGCAGGGCGGGAGAGCCCCCCAATGAGCAGTTCTTC. The encoded protein is CASGRAGEPPNEQFF.

The chain links TRBV29-1 to TRBJ2-7; 7 bases align to TRBD1. V shed 5 bases and J 3 bases; nucleotides not matched to a gene: 7. The CDR3 totals 13 residues. CDR1 is SQVTM, CDR2 ANQGSEA, per germline. In DNA, the CDR3 is TGCAGCGTTTCGACAGGGATTCTCTACGAGCAGTACTTC. This encodes CSVSTGILYEQYF.

The chain has TRBV28 and TRBJ2-4; the D gene is possibly TRBD1 (6 bases). This CDR3 comprises 12 residues. CDR1 is MDHEN, CDR2 SYDVKM, per germline. This CDR3 is CATGTTKNIQYF. DNA of the CDR3: TGTGCGACCGGGACAACCAAAAACATTCAGTACTTC.

The chain carries TRBV27 and TRBJ2-7; 9 bases match TRBD1. The V gene's germline CDR1 is MNHEY and CDR2 SMNVEV (reference sequence). The CDR3 is 15 amino acids. V lost 6 bases, J lost 6 bases, and 12 bases stayed unmatched. CDR3 loop: CASRLGQGGGSEQYF. Here the CDR3 DNA reads TGTGCCAGCAGATTGGGACAGGGTGGGGGGTCCGAGCAGTACTTC.

This chain joins TRBV3-1 (or the pseudogene TRBV3-2) and TRBJ2-3, with 9 bases identical to TRBD2. The germline gives CDR1 LGHDT, CDR2 YNNKEL (reference sequence). Trimming took 3 bases from V and 5 from J; bases not matched to a gene: 9. This CDR3 contains 16 residues. CDR3 amino acids: CASSHRAGGVKDTQYF. The CDR3 nucleotides read TGTGCCAGCAGCCACAGGGCGGGAGGGGTAAAAGATACGCAGTATTTT.